Following are 24 T cell receptor beta chains from one sample sequenced in a study of blood T cell repertoires in COVID-19. Assay used: immunoSEQ multiplex PCR; TCRdb lists only in-frame clones, some missing. The table has around 100,000 clones, around four fifths seen once. The sample consisted of peripheral blood. These receptors were taken from a human donor in a cohort sampled during active COVID-19.

This chain uses TRBV4-3 with TRBJ1-2; 8 bases fit TRBD1. The CDR3 has 13 amino acids. Looked up from germline, CDR1 is LGHNA and CDR2 is YSLEER. The J segment lost 7 bases and the V segment lost 2 bases, leaving 3 bases of the junction unmatched. CDR3 DNA sequence: TGCGCCAGCAGCCAAAAGCAGGGGGCTGGCTACACCTTC. As protein: CASSQKQGAGYTF.

V usage is TRBV18 and J usage is TRBJ2-3, with TRBD2 identical over 9 bases. The germline gives CDR1 KGHSH, CDR2 LQKENI. Trimming cost V 3 bases and J 1 base; bases outside gene matches: 2. The CDR3 runs 15 residues. CDR3 protein: CASSPPSGGTDTQYF. The CDR3 region has the DNA TGTGCCAGCTCACCCCCTAGCGGGGGCACAGATACGCAGTATTTT.

J is TRBJ1-2 and V is TRBV6-2 or TRBV6-3; TRBD1 is a possible D gene (6 bases). Trimming removed 2 bases from V and 2 bases from J, with 15 bases in between. Per germline, CDR1 MNHEY and CDR2 SVGEGT. This CDR3 has 16 residues. The CDR3 is CASSYAGQPVNYGYTF. The CDR3 nucleotides are TGTGCCAGCAGTTACGCCGGACAGCCCGTGAACTATGGCTACACCTTC.

The chain employs TRBV12-3 or TRBV12-4 and TRBJ2-3, with 7 bases identical to TRBD1. Unmatched junction bases numbered 7, after V lost 5 bases and J lost 8 bases. This CDR3 has 13 residues. The CDR3 loop reads CASSIRTGGTQYF. In DNA form, the CDR3 reads TGTGCCAGCAGTATCAGGACAGGAGGTACGCAGTATTTT.

The V call is TRBV5-1, the J call TRBJ1-1, with D perhaps TRBD1 (5 bases). CDR3 length: 15 residues. Germline V lookup: CDR1 SGHRS, CDR2 YFSETQ. With 2 bases removed from V and 1 base from J, the gap between germline ends came to 12 bases. CDR3 sequence: CASSLFAGPNTEAFF. The CDR3 DNA reads TGCGCCAGCAGCTTATTCGCAGGGCCGAACACTGAAGCTTTCTTT.

The gene calls are TRBV18 and TRBJ1-2; D is unresolved. This CDR3 region has 13 residues. The germline V gene encodes CDR1 KGHSH and CDR2 LQKENI. V was pared by 3 bases and J by 0 bases, with 5 bases between. Here the CDR3 DNA reads TGTGCCAGCTCACCGGGCCCTAACTATGGCTACACCTTC. This encodes CASSPGPNYGYTF.

This chain links TRBV15 with TRBJ2-5; 13 bases line up with TRBD2. CDR3 length equals 16 residues. With 8 bases clipped from V and 4 bases from J, the junction kept 10 bases outside the gene matches. Germline V lookup: CDR1 LNHNV, CDR2 YYDKDF (reference sequence). In nucleotides, the CDR3 is TGTGCCACCTCACTAAGAACTAGCGGGGGGGCAGAGACCCAGTACTTC. Translation gives CATSLRTSGGAETQYF.

The rearrangement joins TRBV6-2 or TRBV6-3 to TRBJ2-7; D ambiguous. In germline, CDR1 is MNHEY, CDR2 SVGEGT. Trimming left V 2 bases short and J 6 bases short, with 11 bases between. This CDR3 is built from 13 residues. CDR3 nucleotide sequence: TGTGCCAGCAGTTACAACAGACCGCCCGAGCAGTACTTC. Translating gives CASSYNRPPEQYF.

V gene TRBV11-3 combines with J gene TRBJ2-7, with D tentatively TRBD2 (5 bases). V was pared by 7 bases and J by 5 bases, with 15 bases between. The CDR3 consists of 13 residues. Germline CDR1 and CDR2: SGHNT and YENEEA. The CDR3 coding sequence is TGTGCCAGCACCACGTGGAGGACGGACGAGCAGTACTTC. This gives the protein CASTTWRTDEQYF.

This clone was found a few times. The chain recombines TRBV19 with TRBJ1-5; D ambiguous. Germline values: CDR1 LNHDA, CDR2 SQIVND (reference sequence). This CDR3 has 14 amino acids. Trimming left V 1 base short and J 4 bases short, with 8 bases between. CDR3 sequence: CASSIGTANQPQHF. CDR3 coding DNA: TGTGCCAGTAGTATAGGAACAGCAAATCAGCCCCAGCATTTT.

The chain carries TRBV5-4 and TRBJ2-7; TRBD2 is a possible D gene (6 bases). The CDR3 is made up of 15 amino acids. V was cut by 4 bases and J by 0 bases, with 14 bases left in between. Germline loops: CDR1 SGHNT, CDR2 YYREEE (reference sequence). The CDR3 DNA reads TGTGCCAGCAGCCGAGGACTACCGAGCTCCTACGAGCAGTACTTC. It is translated as CASSRGLPSSYEQYF.

The J gene is TRBJ2-2, the V gene TRBV2; TRBD2 agrees at 11 bases. CDR3 size: 15 residues. The V segment lost 6 bases and the J segment 6 bases; nucleotides outside the gene matches: 6. CDR1 is SNHLY and CDR2 is FYNNEI in the germline V gene. The CDR3 reads CASRTGTSGSGELFF. In DNA, the CDR3 is TGTGCCAGCAGGACCGGGACTAGCGGTTCCGGGGAGCTGTTTTTT.

As to this clone: The junction departs from the called germline gene at one end, perhaps through a read error. The CDR3 bases are TGTGCCAGCAGCTTGATGACTACAGAGGCCCAGTACTTC. It is translated as CASSLMTTEAQYF. The chain links TRBV5-6 to TRBJ2-5; D perhaps matches TRBD2 (5 bases). In germline, CDR1 is SGHDT, CDR2 YYEEEE. This CDR3 contains 13 residues.

The CDR3 nucleotides read TGTGCCAGCAGCTCTAAAGTACCTGAGCAGTTCTTC. Protein sequence: CASSSKVPEQFF. This sequence joins TRBV7-6 and TRBJ2-1, with D unresolved. The ends were cut back, 4 bases at V and 9 bases at J, with 10 bases in the middle. This CDR3 is 12 amino acids long. Germline CDR1 reads SGHVS; CDR2 reads FNYEAQ. Full variable domain (rest looked up from reference TRBV7-6 and TRBJ2-1): GAGVSQSPRYKVTKRGQDVALRCDPISGHVSLYWYRQALGQGPEFLTYFNYEAQQDKSGLPNDRFSAERPEGSISTLTIQRTEQRDSAMYRCASSSKVPEQFFGPGTRLTVL.

The chain uses TRBV4-1 and TRBJ2-5, with D perhaps matching TRBD2 (6 bases). The V gene lost 4 bases and the J gene lost 5 bases, with 11 bases spanning the gap. The CDR3 length is 13 residues. CDR1 MGHRA and CDR2 YSYEKL come from the germline V gene. CDR3 sequence (DNA): TGCGCCAGCAGCCGACTAGTTTCGGAGACCCAGTACTTC. As protein: CASSRLVSETQYF.

There are a few counts of this clone. The chain links TRBV7-2 to TRBJ1-2, with 8 bases fitting TRBD1. The CDR3 loop spans 14 amino acids. Germline CDR1 reads SGHTA; CDR2 reads FQGNSA. Trimming removed 11 bases from V and 3 bases from J; junction bases left unmatched: 11. The CDR3 DNA is TGTGCCTCAGAGAGGGCAGGGGGCTACTATGGCTACACCTTC. Protein product: CASERAGGYYGYTF.

The gene calls are TRBV11-1 and TRBJ1-6; D remains unclear. The germline gives CDR1 SGHAT, CDR2 FQDESV (reference sequence). This CDR3 contains 12 residues. Between the trimmed V and J ends, which lost 8 bases and 7 bases, there was a span of 9 bases. The CDR3 protein is CASRRENSPLHF. In nucleotides, the CDR3 is TGTGCCAGCCGGAGGGAGAATTCACCCCTCCACTTT. Looking up the rest from reference TRBV11-1 and TRBJ1-6 gives the full variable domain: EAEVAQSPRYKITEKSQAVAFWCDPISGHATLYWYRQILGQGPELLVQFQDESVVDDSQLPKDRFSAERLKGVDSTLKIQPAELGDSAMYLCASRRENSPLHFGNGTRLTVT.

This clone was found once. The chain employs TRBV19 and TRBJ2-7; maybe TRBD2 (5 bases). Germline assignment: CDR1 LNHDA and CDR2 SQIVND (reference sequence). The ends were cut back, 0 bases at V and 4 bases at J, with 10 bases in the middle. The CDR3 loop spans 14 amino acids. CDR3 in amino acids: CASSIDSRGYEQYF. The CDR3 bases are TGTGCCAGTAGTATAGATAGTCGGGGTTACGAGCAGTACTTC.

The V call is TRBV5-1, the J call TRBJ1-3; D is unclear. V was pared by 0 bases and J by 0 bases, with 7 bases between. CDR3 size: 15 residues. Germline V gives CDR1 SGHRS, CDR2 YFSETQ. The CDR3 protein is CASSLGPNSGNTIYF. The CDR3 coding sequence is TGCGCCAGCAGCTTGGGTCCCAACTCTGGAAACACCATATATTTT.

The genes are TRBV7-2 and TRBJ2-5, with D possibly matching TRBD1 (7 bases). Trimming stripped 3 bases from V and 2 bases from J, with 13 bases between. Germline V gene sequence: CDR1 SGHTA, CDR2 FQGNSA. The length of the CDR3 is 15 residues. CDR3 loop: CASSLSRGRQETQYF. The CDR3 nucleotides are TGTGCCAGCAGCTTGAGCAGGGGGAGGCAAGAGACCCAGTACTTC.

The chain is built from TRBV9 and TRBJ2-2, with D tentatively TRBD2 (7 bases). V gave up 2 bases and J gave up 0 bases, with 17 bases separating them. This CDR3 comprises 18 residues. Germline V gene lookup returns CDR1 SGDLS and CDR2 YYNGEE. CDR3 residues: CASSVRRGGNANTGELFF. The CDR3 DNA reads as TGTGCCAGCAGCGTCCGGAGGGGGGGGAATGCGAACACCGGGGAGCTGTTTTTT.

For this clone: One end of the junction fails to match germline, which may point to a read error. V is TRBV15 and J is TRBJ1-6; D gene uncertain. This CDR3 has 15 amino acids. Germline CDR1 is LNHNV and CDR2 is YYDKDF (reference sequence). The CDR3 protein is CATSRGDIRNSPPHF. DNA of the CDR3: TGTGCCACCAGCAGAGGAGACATACGCAATTCACCCCCCCACTTT.

This clone was seen once. The chain joins TRBV5-1 to TRBJ2-2; 9 nucleotides agree with TRBD2. CDR1 and CDR2 from the germline V gene are SGHRS and YFSETQ. After removal of 1 base from V and 1 base from J, the junction contained 8 bases not matched to a gene. The CDR3 has 18 residues. CDR3 residues: CASSLFPAGGGNTGELFF. In DNA, the CDR3 is TGCGCCAGCAGCTTGTTCCCAGCGGGGGGCGGGAACACCGGGGAGCTGTTTTTT.

In its sample, this clone was seen once. The chain employs TRBV7-2 and TRBJ2-7; 10 bases line up with TRBD2. The junction had 7 bases not matched to a gene; V was cut back by 2 bases and J by 6 bases. This CDR3 is built from 15 residues. Germline V gene sequence: CDR1 SGHTA, CDR2 FQGNSA. The CDR3 protein is CASSLRLAGAPEQYF. The CDR3 bases are TGTGCCAGCAGCTTAAGGCTAGCGGGGGCTCCCGAGCAGTACTTC.